The 20 T cell receptor beta chains below all came from one sample that was sequenced in a study of cytomegalovirus exposure and HLA in healthy donors. Vbeta (60) and Jbeta (13) primers were used in the PCR. Sequencing used immunoSEQ multiplex PCR; TCRdb keeps in-frame clones, though not all of them. The table lists more than 95,000 clones, 60% to 80% of them singletons. The sequenced material came from PBMCs. These receptor sequences come from a man in his fifties or sixties in good health and CMV-seronegative.

The table lists this clone with a count of one. This chain uses TRBV11-3 with TRBJ2-3; 7 bases are a match to TRBD1. Germline V gives CDR1 SGHNT, CDR2 YENEEA. The CDR3 sequence is 16 residues long. Unmatched junction bases numbered 13, after V lost 5 bases and J lost 5 bases. The CDR3, as DNA: TGTGCCAGCAGCCCGGCGGGCAGGGGGATTTTAGATACGCAGTATTTT. Translated: CASSPAGRGILDTQYF.

The chain joins TRBV19 to TRBJ2-4; 11 nucleotides agree with TRBD2. V dropped 5 bases and J dropped 4; count of bases not matched to a gene: 4. The CDR3 contains 15 residues. Per the germline V gene, CDR1 is LNHDA and CDR2 is SQIVND (reference sequence). CDR3 sequence reads: CASSSWTSGKNIQYF. DNA for the CDR3: TGTGCCAGTAGTTCATGGACTAGCGGGAAAAACATTCAGTACTTC.

The CDR3 reads CASTGAGTGGQEQYF. The DNA of the CDR3 is TGTGCCAGTACCGGGGCGGGGACAGGGGGCCAGGAGCAGTACTTC. The rearrangement links TRBV19 to TRBJ2-7; 12 bases are a match to TRBD1. The CDR3 spans 15 residues. V shed 7 bases and J 7 bases; nucleotides not matched to a gene: 11. Germline assignment: CDR1 LNHDA and CDR2 SQIVND (reference sequence).

The chain recombines TRBV7-3 with TRBJ1-1; D perhaps matches TRBD1 (6 bases). V gave up 2 bases and J gave up 2 bases, with 9 bases separating them. This CDR3 is 14 amino acids long. Germline CDR1 and CDR2: SGHTA and FQGTGA. The CDR3 is CASSLYGGNTEAFF. The CDR3 region has the DNA TGTGCCAGCAGCTTATATGGGGGCAACACTGAAGCTTTCTTT.

The genes are TRBV7-9 and TRBJ1-5; the D gene is possibly TRBD1 (5 bases). The CDR3 is 14 residues long. Germline assignment: CDR1 SEHNR and CDR2 FQNEAQ (reference sequence). The V gene lost 5 bases and the J gene lost 4 bases, with 12 bases spanning the gap. CDR3 nucleotides: TGTGCCAGCAGCCGTACGGGGGATAATCAGCCCCAGCATTTT. This codes for CASSRTGDNQPQHF. The full variable domain, its missing parts supplied by reference TRBV7-9 and TRBJ1-5, is DTGVSQNPRHKITKRGQNVTFRCDPISEHNRLYWYRQTLGQGPEFLTYFQNEAQLEKSRLLSDRFSAERPKGSFSTLEIQRTEQGDSAMYLCASSRTGDNQPQHFGDGTRLSIL.

This clone was seen more than once but under ten times. J is TRBJ1-2 and V is TRBV6-4, with D uncertain. CDR1 and CDR2 from the germline V gene are MRHNA and SNTAGT. This CDR3 has 10 amino acids. V lost 3 bases and J lost 9, with 5 bases in between. CDR3: CASSELSYTF. The CDR3, as DNA: TGTGCCAGCAGTGAACTTAGCTACACCTTC.

CDR3 sequence reads: CASRYLSTGFGSPLHF. CDR3 DNA sequence: TGTGCCAGCAGGTACCTTTCTACAGGGTTCGGTTCACCCCTCCACTTT. The chain is built from TRBV27 and TRBJ1-6; tentatively, D is TRBD1 (6 bases). CDR3 length: 16 amino acids. CDR1 and CDR2 from the germline V gene are MNHEY and SMNVEV (reference sequence). V lost 6 bases and J 9 bases, leaving 21 bases between the germline ends.

This sequence joins TRBV21-1 and TRBJ2-7; whether TRBD1, the table's D call, matches the DNA was not checked. TRBV21-1 constitutes a pseudogene. CDR3 length equals 13 residues. As DNA, the CDR3 is TGTGCCAGCCTGACAGGGAACTCCTACGAGCAGTACTTC. Its translation is CASLTGNSYEQYF.

V gene TRBV5-5 combines with J gene TRBJ2-7, with 7 bases aligning to TRBD1. V lost 4 bases to trimming and J lost 6 bases; unmatched junction nucleotides: 7. This CDR3 region has 13 residues. CDR1 is SGHKS, CDR2 YYEKEE, per germline (reference sequence). This CDR3 is CASSPTGVGEQYF. The CDR3 nucleotides read TGTGCCAGCAGCCCCACAGGGGTTGGCGAGCAGTACTTC. The full variable domain, with the rest looked up from reference TRBV5-5 and TRBJ2-7, is DAGVTQSPTHLIKTRGQQVTLRCSPISGHKSVSWYQQVLGQGPQFIFQYYEKEERGRGNFPDRFSARQFPNYSSELNVNALLLGDSALYLCASSPTGVGEQYFGPGTRLTVT.

V and J are TRBV6-1 and TRBJ2-3; D is perhaps TRBD2 (7 bases). Germline CDR1 is MNHNS and CDR2 is SASEGT. The CDR3 spans 14 residues. Trimming cost V 4 bases and J 4 bases, with 12 bases left between them. Here the CDR3 reads CASSGLGGADTQYF. CDR3 DNA: TGTGCCAGCAGTGGACTAGGGGGGGCAGATACGCAGTATTTT.

The rearrangement uses TRBV6-5 and TRBJ2-1; TRBD1 might be the D (6 bases). CDR1 is MNHEY, CDR2 SVGAGI, per germline. V was cut by 2 bases and J by 10 bases, with 9 bases left in between. This CDR3 has 12 amino acids. CDR3 protein: CASSYPGHEQFF. CDR3 DNA sequence: TGTGCCAGCAGTTACCCGGGACACGAGCAGTTCTTC.

This clone was recorded a few times. The chain combines TRBV25-1 with TRBJ1-3, with 7 bases lining up with TRBD1. Germline V gives CDR1 MGHDK, CDR2 SYGVNS. Trimming took 8 bases from V and 5 from J; bases not matched to a gene: 6. The CDR3 loop spans 13 amino acids. The CDR3 nucleotides are TGTGCCAGCCGGGACAGTGGGAGAAACACCATATATTTT. Amino acid sequence: CASRDSGRNTIYF.

V is TRBV19 and J is TRBJ2-1, with 15 bases that match TRBD2. Looked up from germline, CDR1 is LNHDA and CDR2 is SQIVND (reference sequence). The CDR3 consists of 17 residues. J lost 9 bases, V lost 4 bases, and 10 bases had no gene match. This chain's CDR3 is CASSKGLAGGSWPEQFF. The CDR3 region has the DNA TGTGCCAGTAGTAAGGGACTAGCGGGAGGTTCCTGGCCTGAGCAGTTCTTC.

This chain links TRBV5-4 with TRBJ1-2; D perhaps matches TRBD1 (6 bases). This CDR3 region has 14 residues. Trimming stripped 0 bases from V and 6 bases from J, with 12 bases between. Germline-derived CDR1 and CDR2 are SGHNT and YYREEE (reference sequence). The CDR3 sequence: CASSLDAGADGYTF. The DNA for the CDR3 is TGTGCCAGCAGCTTGGATGCAGGGGCAGATGGCTACACCTTC.

CDR3 DNA sequence: TGTGCCAGCAGCTTCGGACAGGGTGAAGGCTACACCTTC. It codes for CASSFGQGEGYTF. The chain carries TRBV7-6 and TRBJ1-2, with 8 bases identical to TRBD1. Germline lookup yields CDR1 SGHVS and CDR2 FNYEAQ. The length of the CDR3 is 13 residues. Trimming at V came to 3 bases and at J to 8 bases, leaving 5 bases not matched to a gene. The whole variable domain, remainder taken from reference TRBV7-6 and TRBJ1-2, is GAGVSQSPRYKVTKRGQDVALRCDPISGHVSLYWYRQALGQGPEFLTYFNYEAQQDKSGLPNDRFSAERPEGSISTLTIQRTEQRDSAMYRCASSFGQGEGYTFGSGTRLTVV.

The V call is TRBV5-4, the J call TRBJ2-1; weak D call: TRBD2 (5 bases). CDR3 size: 15 residues. The V gene lost 0 bases and the J gene lost 4 bases, with 11 bases spanning the gap. Germline V gene sequence: CDR1 SGHNT, CDR2 YYREEE (reference sequence). The CDR3 is CASSLGADPYNEQFF. For the CDR3, the DNA is TGTGCCAGCAGCTTGGGAGCGGACCCTTACAATGAGCAGTTCTTC.

The chain is built from TRBV5-4 and TRBJ2-5, with TRBD2 identical over 10 bases. Germline trimming cut 3 bases from V and 5 bases from J; bases unmatched to any gene: 7. Germline CDR1 SGHNT, CDR2 YYREEE (reference sequence). The CDR3 is 15 amino acids. The CDR3 region has the DNA TGTGCCAGCAGCTCGACTAGCGGGTCCTCCGAGACCCAGTACTTC. This sequence encodes CASSSTSGSSETQYF.

The gene calls are TRBV19 and TRBJ2-2; 12 bases agree with TRBD2. The CDR3 has 17 amino acids. Trimming removed 3 bases from V and 4 bases from J; junction bases left unmatched: 6. Germline values: CDR1 LNHDA, CDR2 SQIVND (reference sequence). For the CDR3, the DNA is TGTGCCAGTAGTATGGGGCTAGCGGGGGGGCCCACCGGGGAGCTGTTTTTT. This translates into CASSMGLAGGPTGELFF.

The chain uses TRBV18 and TRBJ1-1; D is possibly TRBD1 (5 bases). The CDR3 is made up of 13 amino acids. The V gene lost 5 bases and the J gene lost 2 bases, with 9 bases spanning the gap. Germline V CDR1 and CDR2: KGHSH, LQKENI. The CDR3 reads CASSTTENTEAFF. As DNA, the CDR3 is TGTGCCAGCTCAACGACAGAAAACACTGAAGCTTTCTTT.

The count of this clone is one. The chain couples TRBV5-1 to TRBJ1-1, with a possible D match to TRBD1 (5 bases). CDR3 length: 14 residues. V lost 2 bases and J lost 2, with 10 bases in between. Germline CDR1 SGHRS, CDR2 YFSETQ. CDR3 sequence: CASSFPGLNTEAFF. The DNA of the CDR3 is TGCGCCAGCAGCTTTCCAGGGCTCAACACTGAAGCTTTCTTT.